The 32 T cell receptor beta chains in this list originate from one sample, sequenced in a study of regulatory T cells in long-lasting Graves disease. Libraries of TCR beta came from iRepertoire HTBI primers plus Arm-PCR of CDR3 regions. TCRdb reanalysed the multiplex PCR reads using MiXCR and keeps one entry per CDR3 protein. The table shows almost 350,000 distinct CDR3 sequences, with 15% to 20% occurring only once. The time point denotes: persistent/refractory GD, antithyroid drugs over 5 years with positive TRAb. PBMC RNA was the source of the TCR library. This specimen consisted of peripheral blood mononuclear cells (PBMCs), obtained when the disease was refractory, from a patient treated with antithyroid drugs. Receptors were obtained from a female donor with Graves disease.

Turning to this clonotype: Germline is not matched at one junction end, which may reflect a read error. CDR3 in DNA: TGCAGCGCTACCATGAGGAATTCACCCCTCCACTTT. Its protein product is CSATMRNSPLHF. V is TRBV20-1 and J is TRBJ1-6; D gene unclear. The germline CDR1 and CDR2 sequences are DFQATT and SNEGSKA (reference sequence). The CDR3 contains 12 residues.

A few counts support this clonotype. V usage is TRBV28 and J usage is TRBJ2-7; the D gene is possibly TRBD2 (5 bases). CDR3 size: 15 residues. In germline, CDR1 is MDHEN, CDR2 SYDVKM. V lost 5 bases and J 2 bases, leaving 16 bases between the germline ends. CDR3 nucleotide sequence: TGTGCCAGCAGTCCCATCGAGGGAAGGACCTACGAGCAGTACTTC. Amino acid sequence: CASSPIEGRTYEQYF. The entire variable domain, with the rest obtained from reference TRBV28 and TRBJ2-7, is as follows: DVKVTQSSRYLVKRTGEKVFLECVQDMDHENMFWYRQDPGLGLRLIYFSYDVKMKEKGDIPEGYSVSREKKERFSLILESASTNQTSMYLCASSPIEGRTYEQYFGPGTRLTVT.

The chain employs TRBV19 and TRBJ2-7; D is perhaps TRBD1 or TRBD2 (5 bases each). Germline V CDR1 and CDR2: LNHDA, SQIVND (reference sequence). The CDR3 length is 14 residues. V was pared by 4 bases and J by 2 bases, with 12 bases between. The CDR3 protein is CASSRQPGTYEQYF. Written as DNA, the CDR3 is TGTGCCAGTAGTAGACAGCCCGGGACCTACGAGCAGTACTTC.

This clonotype was seen only a few times. V and J are TRBV6-5 and TRBJ1-1, with 8 bases fitting TRBD1. This CDR3 is built from 18 residues. V dropped 2 bases and J dropped 0; count of bases not matched to a gene: 11. Per germline, CDR1 MNHEY and CDR2 SVGAGI. CDR3 sequence: CASSYGVRGRTVNTEAFF. DNA for the CDR3: TGTGCCAGCAGTTACGGGGTCAGGGGGCGTACAGTGAACACTGAAGCTTTCTTT.

The chain recombines TRBV5-1 with TRBJ2-2, with D uncertain. Trimming took off 2 bases at V and 3 bases at J, with 8 bases between the two ends. Germline loops: CDR1 SGHRS, CDR2 YFSETQ. The CDR3 extends over 14 amino acids. Written as DNA, the CDR3 is TGCGCCAGCAGCTTAACACCCTACACCGGGGAGCTGTTTTTT. Translated, it gives CASSLTPYTGELFF.

This clonotype was seen more than once but under ten times. The rearrangement uses TRBV20-1 and TRBJ1-6; 8 nucleotides align to TRBD1. With V trimmed by 3 bases and J by 8 bases, 9 bases remained unmatched. There are 15 residues in the CDR3. CDR1 is DFQATT and CDR2 is SNEGSKA in the germline V gene (reference sequence). CDR3: CSARIGQGLDSPLHF. The CDR3 region has the DNA TGCAGTGCTAGGATAGGACAGGGACTCGATTCACCCCTCCACTTT.

The chain recombines TRBV5-1 with TRBJ1-2; D is undetermined. The germline V and J ends were trimmed by 4 bases and 4 bases, with 14 bases remaining between them. The CDR3 sequence is 14 residues long. CDR1 and CDR2 from the germline V gene are SGHRS and YFSETQ. CDR3 nucleotide sequence: TGCGCCAGCAGCGCAGGAGATCGGGCCTATGGCTACACCTTC. Translated, it gives CASSAGDRAYGYTF.

This clonotype was picked up many times. The rearrangement uses TRBV11-2 and TRBJ1-2; D gene uncertain. The germline V and J ends were trimmed by 0 bases and 2 bases, with 10 bases remaining between them. CDR3 size: 15 residues. Germline CDR1 and CDR2: SGHAT and FQNNGV. This CDR3 is CASSLDHQANYGYTF. The CDR3 nucleotides are TGTGCCAGCAGCTTAGATCACCAGGCAAACTATGGCTACACCTTC.

CDR3: CASSPGTSANYEQYF. In nucleotides, the CDR3 is TGTGCCAGCAGTCCGGGGACTAGCGCTAACTACGAGCAGTACTTC. This rearrangement joins TRBV27 to TRBJ2-7, with TRBD2 identical over 10 bases. The CDR3 is 15 amino acids. Germline lookup yields CDR1 MNHEY and CDR2 SMNVEV (reference sequence). V dropped 5 bases and J dropped 3; count of bases not matched to a gene: 7.

This clonotype appeared many times. V usage is TRBV6-1 and J usage is TRBJ1-1; 9 bases line up with TRBD1. The CDR3 has 17 amino acids. The V and J ends lost 7 bases and 5 bases, in that order; junction bases with no gene match: 17. Germline CDR1 MNHNS, CDR2 SASEGT. CDR3 coding DNA: TGTGCCAGCATTTCCGGACAGGGGAAGGCAGGGAGGACTGAAGCTTTCTTT. It yields the protein CASISGQGKAGRTEAFF.

This clonotype was picked up many times. This chain connects TRBV3-1 to TRBJ1-2, with D uncertain. The CDR3 runs 16 residues. The germline V gene encodes CDR1 LGHDT and CDR2 YNNKEL (reference sequence). Trimming took off 0 bases at V and 4 bases at J, with 15 bases between the two ends. The CDR3 nucleotides read TGTGCCAGCAGCCAAGATCGGAGTTTGGCCCGCTATGGCTACACCTTC. It codes for CASSQDRSLARYGYTF.

The V and J genes are TRBV7-9 and TRBJ2-7, with TRBD1 identical over 8 bases. With V trimmed by 4 bases and J by 6 bases, 11 bases remained unmatched. The length of the CDR3 is 15 residues. CDR1 and CDR2 from the germline V gene are SEHNR and FQNEAQ (reference sequence). CDR3 nucleotide sequence: TGTGCCAGCAGCTACACCACCGGACAGGGTGGCGAGCAGTACTTC. Protein: CASSYTTGQGGEQYF.

This chain links TRBV29-1 with TRBJ1-2; 8 bases are a match to TRBD1. Unmatched junction bases numbered 9, after V lost 7 bases and J lost 2 bases. There are 14 residues in the CDR3. Germline V gene data show CDR1 as SQVTM and CDR2 as ANQGSEA. CDR3 region: CSDSGGQGNYGYTF. The CDR3 nucleotides are TGCAGCGACAGTGGAGGACAGGGAAACTATGGCTACACCTTC.

The J gene is TRBJ2-6, the V gene TRBV18; D remains unclear. V was pared by 6 bases and J by 4 bases, with 10 bases between. Germline loops: CDR1 KGHSH, CDR2 LQKENI. This CDR3 comprises 14 residues. The CDR3 nucleotides read TGTGCCAGCTCCCATAAGGCAGGGGCCAACGTCCTGACTTTC. Its protein is CASSHKAGANVLTF.

This clonotype was seen at least ten times. The chain links TRBV28 to TRBJ2-7; D gene ambiguous. The CDR3 length is 15 residues. Per the germline V gene, CDR1 is MDHEN and CDR2 is SYDVKM. Trimming cost V 7 bases and J 1 base, with 17 bases left between them. The CDR3 DNA sequence: TGTGCCAGCAACTCGAGGACCGGCACTTCCTACGAGCAGTACTTC. This codes for CASNSRTGTSYEQYF.

The J gene is TRBJ1-6, the V gene TRBV11-2; D possibly corresponds to TRBD1 (6 bases). Germline loops: CDR1 SGHAT, CDR2 FQNNGV. The CDR3 has 15 residues. Trimming left V 1 base short and J 13 bases short, with 17 bases between. The CDR3 nucleotides are TGTGCCAGCAGCTTAGTCGACAGGCCGCAGGGGCCCCTCCACTTT. Its protein is CASSLVDRPQGPLHF.

This clonotype appeared many times. The V and J genes are TRBV6-2 or TRBV6-3 and TRBJ2-7, with TRBD1 as a possible D gene (6 bases). Trimming stripped 7 bases from V and 3 bases from J, with 19 bases between. This CDR3 contains 15 residues. Germline loops: CDR1 MNHEY, CDR2 SVGEGT. The CDR3 spells CASIQRQALNYEQYF. The CDR3 DNA reads TGTGCCAGCATCCAAAGACAGGCACTCAACTACGAGCAGTACTTC.

This chain connects TRBV10-3 to TRBJ2-7; tentative D call: TRBD1 (5 bases). V was pared by 4 bases and J by 1 base, with 11 bases between. This CDR3 comprises 14 residues. Germline CDR1 ENHRY, CDR2 SYGVKD. This CDR3 is CAISGGTGSYEQYF. CDR3 DNA: TGTGCCATCAGTGGGGGCACTGGGTCCTACGAGCAGTACTTC.

Concerning this clonotype itself: Possible read error: a much larger clone is one base away. Lacking the conserved final phenylalanine or tryptophan, this CDR3 likely reflects a read error. The chain uses TRBV20-1 and TRBJ2-1; 10 nucleotides agree with TRBD2. The CDR3 spans 16 residues. Germline assignment: CDR1 DFQATT and CDR2 SNEGSKA (reference sequence). After removal of 6 bases from V and 2 bases from J, the junction contained 10 bases not matched to a gene. Here the CDR3 DNA reads TGCAGTGCGCTACCGGGACTAGCGTCTACCTACAATGAGCAGTTCTCC. Translated: CSALPGLASTYNEQFS.

As concerns this clonotype: This likely came from a read error, as a far larger clone is one base away. The conserved phenylalanine or tryptophan is not found at the CDR3 terminus, so this likely reflects a read error. This sequence joins TRBV7-3 and TRBJ2-6; D not resolved. Germline CDR1 and CDR2: SGHTA and FQGTGA. The CDR3 spans 13 residues. Trimming removed 6 bases at V and 3 bases at J, with 6 bases between. The DNA for the CDR3 is TGTGCCAGCAGTTTACGTGGGGCCAACGTCCTGACTCTC. Translating it yields CASSLRGANVLTL.

Comments on this clonotype: One end of the junction varies from germline; a read error may be responsible. The chain employs TRBV12-3 or TRBV12-4 and TRBJ2-6; D tentatively reads TRBD1 or TRBD2 (5 bases each). The CDR3 runs to 15 residues. The CDR3 reads CTSSPRVAGANALTF. DNA of the CDR3: TGTACCAGCAGTCCGAGGGTAGCTGGGGCCAACGCCCTGACTTTC.

The rearrangement joins TRBV6-2 or TRBV6-3 to TRBJ2-3, with D perhaps TRBD2 (6 bases). The germline gives CDR1 MNHEY, CDR2 SVGEGT. The CDR3 loop spans 16 amino acids. Trimming left V 7 bases short and J 2 bases short, with 19 bases between. CDR3 loop: CASTEFVASDTDTQYF. The CDR3, as DNA: TGTGCCAGCACTGAATTTGTGGCTAGCGACACAGATACGCAGTATTTT.

A single count supports this clonotype. The chain has TRBV20-1 and TRBJ2-3, with TRBD2 matching 9 bases. This CDR3 is built from 16 residues. CDR1 is DFQATT, CDR2 SNEGSKA, per germline (reference sequence). After removal of 0 bases from V and 3 bases from J, the junction contained 7 bases not matched to a gene. The CDR3 sequence is CSARDLAGGMTDTQYF. Here the CDR3 DNA reads TGCAGTGCTAGAGATTTGGCGGGAGGGATGACAGATACGCAGTATTTT.

The chain has TRBV2 and TRBJ1-6; 7 bases map to TRBD1. Germline loops: CDR1 SNHLY, CDR2 FYNNEI. V shed 6 bases, J shed 5 bases, and the junction held 4 bases outside the gene matches. The CDR3 is made up of 14 amino acids. This CDR3 reads CASSRDSDNSPLHF. CDR3 nucleotides: TGTGCCAGCAGCCGGGACAGCGATAATTCACCCCTCCACTTT.

The genes are TRBV20-1 and TRBJ1-6; a weak D match, TRBD1 (6 bases). Germline values: CDR1 DFQATT, CDR2 SNEGSKA (reference sequence). Between the trimmed V and J ends, which lost 6 bases and 8 bases, there was a span of 17 bases. CDR3 size: 14 residues. The CDR3 coding sequence is TGCAGTGCCTCAAAACAGGGCCGAGATTCACCCCTCCACTTT. Protein sequence: CSASKQGRDSPLHF.

This clonotype appeared a few times. This clone may be a read error of a much larger clone one base away. This chain joins TRBV6-1 and TRBJ2-2, with D unclear. The CDR3 has 11 amino acids. V was trimmed by 8 bases and J by 1 base, leaving 2 bases between them. The germline CDR1 and CDR2 sequences are MNHNS and SASEGT. Here the CDR3 reads CASGNTGELFF. CDR3 DNA: TGTGCCAGCGGGAACACCGGGGAGCTGTTTTTT.

The CDR3 DNA sequence: TGTGCCAGCAGCAAGAGCGGAACGAAAAACTCCTACAATGAGCAGTTCTTC. Translation: CASSKSGTKNSYNEQFF. The J gene is TRBJ2-1, the V gene TRBV6-1, with D perhaps TRBD2 (5 bases). The CDR3 length is 17 residues. The germline gives CDR1 MNHNS, CDR2 SASEGT. V gave up 6 bases and J gave up 0 bases, with 18 bases separating them.

This clonotype was observed a handful of times. This chain connects TRBV2 to TRBJ2-7, with TRBD1 matching over 9 bases. CDR3 size: 16 residues. Germline-derived CDR1 and CDR2 are SNHLY and FYNNEI. Trimming took 6 bases from V and 5 from J; bases not matched to a gene: 14. The CDR3 DNA follows: TGTGCCAGCAGCTTGGAACTAGGACAGGGGTTCCACGAGCAGTACTTC. Its translation: CASSLELGQGFHEQYF.

This clonotype came up a few times. This chain links TRBV9 with TRBJ1-2; perhaps TRBD1 as D (5 bases). V lost 5 bases and J lost 7, with 15 bases in between. From germline, CDR1 is SGDLS and CDR2 YYNGEE. This CDR3 spans 13 amino acids. CDR3 amino acids: CASRDRDDAGYTF. Here the CDR3 DNA reads TGTGCCAGCAGGGACCGGGACGACGCTGGCTACACCTTC.

This sequence joins TRBV5-1 and TRBJ2-7, with a possible D match to TRBD1 (6 bases). The V end was cut by 0 bases, the J end by 1 base, with 11 bases between. In germline, CDR1 is SGHRS, CDR2 YFSETQ. The CDR3 length is 15 residues. CDR3 region: CASSLAWGQSYEQYF. CDR3 DNA sequence: TGCGCCAGCAGCTTGGCGTGGGGGCAATCCTACGAGCAGTACTTC.

This clonotype was seen only once. The chain recombines TRBV2 with TRBJ2-1, with D tentatively TRBD2 (6 bases). Germline V lookup: CDR1 SNHLY, CDR2 FYNNEI. Trimming left V 7 bases short and J 5 bases short, with 12 bases between. The CDR3 contains 13 residues. CDR3: CASNRERDNEQFF. CDR3 coding DNA: TGTGCCAGCAACCGGGAGAGAGACAATGAGCAGTTCTTC.

This clonotype occurred a few times. CDR3 nucleotide sequence: TGTGCCAGCAGCTTAGTTGGGGCGAGCTCCTACGAGCAGTACTTC. Its protein is CASSLVGASSYEQYF. This chain connects TRBV7-8 to TRBJ2-7; D may be TRBD1 (5 bases). Trimming pared 1 base from V and 0 bases from J, leaving 10 bases between. Germline V gene data show CDR1 as SGHVS and CDR2 as FQNEAQ. CDR3 length: 15 amino acids.